This TCR beta chain was identified during a study of radiotherapy plus CTLA-4 blockade in lung cancer (dated by TCRdb to between 2017 and 2018). Background for the entire study: Objective responses were observed in approximately 17% of enrolled patients, and disease control was achieved in about 32%. Broad study findings and their caveats: The strongest predictors of response were reported to be early dynamic shifts in blood T cell clones along with a rise in serum interferon-beta following radiation. After treatment with radiotherapy and ipilimumab, TCR clones that originated in tumors expanded in peripheral blood.

In this study, focal radiation therapy paired with CTLA-4 blockade (ipilimumab) was tested in patients who had chemo-refractory metastatic non-small-cell lung cancer. Library prep was done by the immunoSEQ multiplex PCR assay. As stored in TCRdb, this immuneACCESS dataset retains in-frame rearrangements with V and J assigned. A fraction of the clones does not appear; measured against another copy, unresolved V genes explain less than half of the discrepancy, and the remainder lacks a known reason. Here the sample has roughly 85,000 clones; around nine tenths occur a single time. The ten top clones hold roughly a sixth of the sample. From the germline V gene (reference sequence), CDR1 is LNHDA and CDR2 is SQIVND. Counted from cysteine to phenylalanine, this CDR3 has 15 amino acids. The entry retains the CDR3 DNA only, 45 bases that are in frame from base 1. Trimming costs V 3 bases and J 4 bases, and their ends lie 16 bases apart.

This clone was seen just once. Its antigen is still unknown. No per-base quality is available; no much larger clone lies one base away. This specimen was peripheral blood, taken from a patient treated with radiotherapy plus ipilimumab. The TCR comes from a human donor with non-small cell lung cancer that progressed on radiotherapy plus ipilimumab. In this chain, TRBV19 is recombined with TRBJ2-7, with a weak D call of TRBD1 (5 bases match). The nucleotide sequence reads TGTGCCAGTAGTATGGGTAGAACAGGACAATACGAGCAGTACTTC. Its protein reads: CASSMGRTGQYEQYF. With the rest looked up from the reference TRBV19 and TRBJ2-7 genes rather than sequenced, the full variable domain is DGGITQSPKYLFRKEGQNVTLSCEQNLNHDAMYWYRQDPGQGLRLIYYSQIVNDFQKGDIAEGYSVSREKKESFPLTVTSAQKNPTAFYLCASSMGRTGQYEQYFGPGTRLTVT.